The subject of this entry is one TCR beta chain. The antigen this receptor binds is unknown. Base qualities are missing; no much larger clone stands one base away. The cysteine opens and the phenylalanine closes a CDR3 of 17 amino acids. Just CDR3 DNA is preserved here, 51 bases in frame from base 1. V loses 0 bases at its end and J loses 0 bases; junction bases beyond the gene matches: 5. CDR1 and CDR2 are read off the germline V gene as SGHDN and FVKESK. These data belong to a study of blood T cell repertoires in COVID-19 (dated by TCRdb to 2018 to 2021). Broadly, across the study: Samples from collaborators originated in the United States, Italy and Spain and spanned both the acute and convalescent phases of COVID-19. The material from the prospective study consisted of cDNA or gDNA derived from T cells, B-cell-depleted T cells, or PBMCs. Deeply sampled blood TCRbeta repertoires from subjects exposed to, actively infected with, or recovered from COVID-19 were included in the dataset. The repertoires were released in a freely available public database intended as a resource for research on the immune response to SARS-CoV-2. The samples were drawn from the first 160 participants of the ongoing ImmuneRACE study and from 1,254 subjects provided by 6 global collaborators. A de-identified subject ID, COVID-19 status, age in years and sex were almost always included in the sample metadata. Where HLA class I and class II types were available, the types were taken from metadata supplied by the sample provider, not from assay-based typing.

At one collaborating source in Seattle, patients were enrolled during active infection and were followed longitudinally through the course of disease. Each collaborating institution followed its own protocols to collect whole blood in K2EDTA tubes. For TCRbeta analysis, collaborators shipped samples as frozen whole blood, isolated PBMCs, or DNA extracted from either of those sample types. TCRbeta CDR3 regions were amplified from genomic DNA by means of the immunoSEQ Assay, a bias-controlled multiplex PCR. The authors processed their data as follows. Nucleated cell counts per sample were estimated from amplification of reference gene primers within the assay. To quantify the absolute abundance of each unique TCRbeta CDR3 rearrangement, sequence reads were collapsed and filtered. Productive Simpson clonality was computed per sample as the square root of Simpson's diversity index over productive rearrangements. In its TCRdb copy, this immuneACCESS table keeps in-frame sequences only and misses some clones. Where compared with another copy, unresolved V genes explain less than half of these, and the others have no known cause. Clone size and the V and J calls come from that table; the DNA yielded D and trimming. For this sample the table gives roughly 130,000 clones, of which around 83% were detected only once. 7% to 9.5% of the sample lies in the top ten.

Overall study outcomes, separate from this receptor: How much clinical and demographic metadata was included differed by source and by participant, and the metadata was provided uncurated.

This TCR was sampled from a man younger than 45 with COVID-19, enrolled during active disease. The chain is encoded by TRBV14 joined to TRBJ2-4; 7 bases in between match TRBD1. Sequences were obtained from peripheral blood. The nucleotide sequence reads as follows: TGTGCCAGCAGCCAAGACAGACAGGGATCAGCCAAAAACATTCAGTACTTC. Its protein product is CASSQDRQGSAKNIQYF.